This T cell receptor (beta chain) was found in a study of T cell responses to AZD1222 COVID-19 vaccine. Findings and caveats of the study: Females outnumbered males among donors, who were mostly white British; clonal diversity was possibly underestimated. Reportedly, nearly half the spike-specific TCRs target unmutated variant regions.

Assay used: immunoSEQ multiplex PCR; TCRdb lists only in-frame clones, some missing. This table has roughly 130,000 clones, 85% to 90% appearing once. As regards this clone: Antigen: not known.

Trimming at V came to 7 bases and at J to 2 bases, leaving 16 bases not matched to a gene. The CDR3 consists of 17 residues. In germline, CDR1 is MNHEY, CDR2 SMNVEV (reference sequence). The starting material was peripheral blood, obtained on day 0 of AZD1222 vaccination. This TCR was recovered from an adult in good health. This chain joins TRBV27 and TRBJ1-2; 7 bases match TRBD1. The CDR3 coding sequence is TGTGCCAGCACCTCAGGGGGGGCAAGGAACTGGAACTATGGCTACACCTTC. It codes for CASTSGGARNWNYGYTF.